These T cell receptor beta chains were read from a single sample in a study of cytomegalovirus exposure and HLA in healthy donors. Profiling relied on immunoSEQ multiplex PCR, and the TCRdb table lists in-frame clones only, not all of them. Seen here are about 160,000 clones, 80% to 90% observed once, and the top ten hold around 10%. The source material was PBMCs. The receptors stem from a man aged 45 to 65 in good health and CMV-seropositive. The CDR3 runs from the conserved cysteine through the conserved F or W. A D gene is named only where the DNA matches it firmly. Part of the rows lack a size; the others show once, few, many or a class for expanded clones.

V,D,J,size,CDR3,DNA
TRBV5-8,TRBD2,TRBJ2-7,few,CASSLPTSGSFYEQYF,TGTGCCAGCAGCTTACCGACTAGCGGGAGTTTCTACGAGCAGTACTTC
TRBV6-5,NA,TRBJ1-1,NA,CASSPDWATEAFF,TGTGCCAGCAGCCCGGATTGGGCCACTGAAGCTTTCTTT
TRBV7-3,TRBD1,TRBJ2-1,NA,CASSPTSGTGDKFF,TGTGCCAGCAGCCCCACGTCGGGGACAGGGGATAAGTTCTTC
TRBV7-8,TRBD1,TRBJ1-2,NA,CASSLENIGTAPYGYTF,TGTGCCAGCAGCTTAGAGAACATCGGGACAGCCCCTTATGGCTACACCTTC
TRBV7-6,TRBD1,TRBJ1-3,NA,CASSSGTDYSGNTIYF,TGTGCCAGCAGCTCGGGGACAGACTACTCTGGAAACACCATATATTTT
TRBV7-9,NA,TRBJ1-5,NA,CASSLVGGGDSNQPQHF,TGTGCCAGCAGCTTAGTAGGTGGGGGGGATAGCAATCAGCCCCAGCATTTT
TRBV4-3,NA,TRBJ1-3,few,CASSPPGGDTIYF,TGCGCCAGCAGCCCACCCGGAGGGGACACCATATATTTT
TRBV4-3,NA,TRBJ2-7,NA,CASSQVAQGNYEQYF,TGCGCCAGCAGCCAAGTTGCTCAGGGCAACTACGAGCAGTACTTC
TRBV29-1,TRBD2,TRBJ2-2,NA,CSVEIRGDANTGELFF,TGCAGCGTTGAAATACGGGGGGACGCGAACACCGGGGAGCTGTTTTTT
TRBV9,NA,TRBJ1-1,NA,CASSRSQGNTEAFF,TGTGCCAGCAGCCGGTCACAGGGGAACACTGAAGCTTTCTTT
TRBV9,NA,TRBJ2-5,NA,CASSSRERETQYF,TGTGCCAGCAGCTCTAGGGAGAGAGAGACCCAGTACTTC
TRBV6-4,NA,TRBJ1-1,once,CASSAQGSTEAFF,TGTGCCAGCAGCGCCCAGGGTAGCACTGAAGCTTTCTTT
TRBV28,NA,TRBJ1-4,NA,CASRKPTGGREKLFF,TGTGCCAGCAGAAAACCGACGGGGGGCCGGGAAAAACTGTTTTTT
TRBV7-3,NA,TRBJ1-1,NA,CASSLNRDTEAFF,TGTGCCAGCAGCTTAAACAGGGACACTGAAGCTTTCTTT
TRBV7-9,TRBD2,TRBJ2-7,NA,CASSSGLAGDEQYF,TGTGCCAGCAGCTCGGGGCTAGCGGGAGACGAGCAGTACTTC
TRBV5-4,NA,TRBJ2-1,once,CASSPWAGAGEQFF,TGTGCCAGCAGCCCGTGGGCGGGGGCCGGTGAGCAGTTCTTC
TRBV19,TRBD1,TRBJ2-7,NA,CASSPRRGTGGADEQYF,TGTGCCAGTAGTCCAAGGCGAGGGACAGGGGGCGCGGACGAGCAGTACTTC
TRBV7-8,TRBD1,TRBJ1-1,NA,CASSRTGSTEAFF,TGTGCCAGCAGCAGGACAGGGAGCACTGAAGCTTTCTTT
TRBV6-4,TRBD1,TRBJ1-2,few,CASRPGQNYGYTF,TGTGCCAGCAGGCCGGGACAGAACTATGGCTACACCTTC
TRBV7-9,TRBD2,TRBJ2-4,NA,CASSRERGEGNIQYF,TGTGCCAGCAGCCGAGAGCGGGGCGAGGGAAACATTCAGTACTTC
TRBV30,TRBD1,TRBJ1-2,NA,CAHPGQGKYGYTF,TGTGCCCATCCGGGACAGGGGAAGTATGGCTACACCTTC
TRBV11-2,TRBD2,TRBJ2-5,NA,CASSFLAGSGGTQYF,TGTGCCAGCAGCTTTCTAGCGGGGTCGGGTGGGACCCAGTACTTC
TRBV4-3,NA,TRBJ2-1,NA,CASSQHYTEQFF,TGCGCCAGCAGCCAGCACTACACTGAGCAGTTCTTC
TRBV6-5,NA,TRBJ2-5,NA,CASSHYRDNQETQYF,TGTGCCAGCAGTCACTACAGGGACAATCAAGAGACCCAGTACTTC
TRBV19,NA,TRBJ1-1,NA,CASSGGAWNTEAFF,TGTGCCAGTAGTGGTGGGGCATGGAACACTGAAGCTTTCTTT
TRBV6-6,NA,TRBJ1-6,few,CASHLQGGSPLHF,TGTGCCAGCCACCTCCAGGGTGGCTCACCCCTCCACTTT
TRBV29-1,TRBD1,TRBJ1-1,NA,CSGNTGVGVTEAFF,TGCAGCGGGAATACAGGGGTTGGGGTGACTGAAGCTTTCTTT
TRBV12-1,NA,TRBJ2-5,NA,CASSGSRDRYGTQYF,TGTGCCAGCAGCGGAAGCCGGGACAGATATGGGACCCAGTACTTC
TRBV10-3,NA,TRBJ1-2,NA,CAISEAVPNYGYTF,TGTGCCATCAGTGAGGCAGTTCCCAACTATGGCTACACCTTC
TRBV21-1,NA,TRBJ1-2,NA,CASSPRDRLGYGYTF,TGTGCCAGCAGCCCCCGGGACAGGCTCGGCTATGGCTACACCTTC
TRBV6-5,TRBD1,TRBJ1-5,NA,CASSARQGAHQPQHF,TGTGCCAGCAGTGCCCGACAGGGGGCTCATCAGCCCCAGCATTTT
TRBV7-2,NA,TRBJ1-4,NA,CASSFGRGEKLFF,TGTGCCAGCAGCTTCGGACGGGGTGAAAAACTGTTTTTT
TRBV27,NA,TRBJ2-7,few,CASSLGRIGTNFYEQYF,TGTGCCAGCAGTTTGGGGCGAATCGGGACAAATTTCTACGAGCAGTACTTC
TRBV7-2,TRBD2,TRBJ2-3,NA,CASSLTSVGDTQYF,TGTGCCAGCAGCTTAACTAGCGTCGGGGATACGCAGTATTTT
TRBV7-2,TRBD2,TRBJ2-7,NA,CASSRGLAGVNPYEQYF,TGTGCCAGCAGCCGTGGACTAGCGGGAGTAAACCCCTACGAGCAGTACTTC
TRBV7-2,TRBD2,TRBJ2-3,NA,CASSSRLAGGTGDTQYF,TGTGCCAGCAGCTCTCGGCTAGCGGGGGGAACAGGAGATACGCAGTATTTT
TRBV4-3,TRBD2,TRBJ2-2,NA,CASSQERTSITGELFF,TGCGCCAGCAGCCAAGAGAGGACTAGTATTACCGGGGAGCTGTTTTTT
TRBV27,NA,TRBJ1-2,NA,CASTTSPQSSGYTF,TGTGCCAGCACTACCTCCCCACAGTCTAGCGGCTACACCTTC
TRBV28,NA,TRBJ1-2,NA,CASSRDTHGYGYTF,TGTGCCAGCAGCCGAGACACGCATGGGTATGGCTACACCTTC
TRBV4-3,TRBD2,TRBJ2-3,many,CASSQGTQREVDTQYF,TGCGCCAGCAGCCAAGGGACCCAGCGGGAGGTAGATACGCAGTATTTT
TRBV28,TRBD1,TRBJ1-2,NA,CASSPPTGRGYTF,TGTGCCAGCAGCCCCCCGACAGGGCGAGGCTACACCTTC
TRBV4-3,TRBD2,TRBJ2-7,NA,CASSRGLAGVYEQYF,TGCGCCAGCAGCCGAGGCCTAGCGGGAGTGTACGAGCAGTACTTC
TRBV19,NA,TRBJ2-5,NA,CASSMMEQETQYF,TGTGCCAGTAGTATGATGGAGCAAGAGACCCAGTACTTC
TRBV30,NA,TRBJ2-2,NA,CAWSSRNTGELFF,TGTGCCTGGAGTTCCCGGAACACCGGGGAGCTGTTTTTT
TRBV4-3,TRBD1,TRBJ2-7,NA,CASSQDYGTGGFKEQYF,TGCGCCAGCAGCCAAGATTATGGGACAGGGGGATTCAAGGAGCAGTACTTC
TRBV4-3,TRBD2,TRBJ2-1,few,CASSQAVLGGGEQFF,TGCGCCAGCAGCCAAGCGGTCCTTGGGGGGGGTGAGCAGTTCTTC
TRBV9,NA,TRBJ2-3,NA,CASSVDPADTQYF,TGTGCCAGCAGCGTAGACCCAGCAGATACGCAGTATTTT
TRBV11-2,TRBD1,TRBJ2-7,NA,CASSTGQVGVGEQYF,TGTGCCAGCAGCACCGGACAGGTAGGGGTCGGCGAGCAGTACTTC
TRBV27,NA,TRBJ2-7,NA,CASGKVGLDLFF,TGTGCCAGCGGTAAAGTTGGACTGGATCTATTTTTC
TRBV7-2,TRBD1,TRBJ1-1,few,CASSLGGTGRTEAFF,TGTGCCAGCAGCTTAGGAGGGACAGGGAGGACTGAAGCTTTCTTT
TRBV28,NA,TRBJ2-7,NA,CASSGHSYEQYF,TGTGCCAGCAGTGGGCATTCCTACGAGCAGTACTTC
TRBV4-2,NA,TRBJ1-5,few,CASSQGLIQISNQPQHF,TGTGCCAGCAGCCAAGGACTAATCCAAATTAGCAATCAGCCCCAGCATTTT
TRBV28,NA,TRBJ2-7,NA,CASLSGGASYEQYF,TGTGCCAGCCTTTCTGGGGGGGCCTCCTACGAGCAGTACTTC